The rows below give T cell receptor beta chains drawn from one sample of a study of shared clonotypes between healthy human individuals. The data were produced by immunoSEQ multiplex PCR, yet TCRdb's version contains in-frame clones alone and is incomplete. The sample yields about 650,000 clones, nearly 97% seen once. The sequencing input was naive CD8+ T cells sorted from blood. The receptors here all came from a woman under 40 in good health. The conserved cysteine and the conserved F or W are not part of the CDR3 here.

v_gene: TRBV5-6
j_gene: TRBJ2-7
CDR3aa: ASSFGQGNFYEQY

v_gene: TRBV27
j_gene: TRBJ2-7
CDR3aa: ASSLSGAGGYEQY

v_gene: TRBV7-8
j_gene: TRBJ2-7
CDR3aa: ASSWDRSYEQY

v_gene: TRBV2
j_gene: TRBJ2-1
CDR3aa: ASISIYNEQF

v_gene: TRBV28
j_gene: TRBJ1-2
CDR3aa: ASSLSRAYGYT

v_gene: TRBV11-2
j_gene: TRBJ2-1
CDR3aa: ASSFAPPGTSGMGEQF

v_gene: TRBV6-6
j_gene: TRBJ1-2
CDR3aa: ASNLEANYGYT

v_gene: TRBV21-1
j_gene: TRBJ1-2
CDR3aa: ASSIRGRRYGYT

v_gene: TRBV28
j_gene: .
CDR3aa: ASSPHRGTYEQY

v_gene: TRBV7-9
j_gene: TRBJ2-2
CDR3aa: ASSLAGANTGELF

v_gene: TRBV5-6
j_gene: TRBJ2-7
CDR3aa: ASSLAVSYEQY

v_gene: TRBV4-2
j_gene: TRBJ2-7
CDR3aa: ASSQEGTGIYEQY

v_gene: TRBV7-9
j_gene: TRBJ2-2
CDR3aa: ASSANLLAENTGELF

v_gene: TRBV11-3
j_gene: TRBJ2-3
CDR3aa: ASSLTFTDTQY

v_gene: TRBV9
j_gene: TRBJ2-7
CDR3aa: ASSGDRGNEQY